This is a list of T cell receptor beta chains from one sample in a study of Graves' ophthalmopathy and Graves' hyperthyroidism. Via MiXCR, TCRdb re-called the multiplex PCR reads, giving one row per CDR3 protein. The repertoire holds about 700,000 distinct CDR3 sequences, more than 40% seen once, with about 3.3% in the top ten. Sample: peripheral blood. Every receptor here comes from an adult man with Graves' ophthalmopathy. The CDR3 runs from the conserved cysteine through the conserved F or W. The D gene is left open where the match is weak. A clone size is listed for some rows: how often the clone was seen (once, few, many), or a class if it is expanded.

abundance: many; d_gene: .; v_gene: TRBV24-1; j_gene: TRBJ1-2; CDR3aa: CATSDSAGNYGYTF; CDR3nt: TGTGCCACCAGTGATTCTGCAGGGAACTATGGCTACACCTTC
abundance: .; d_gene: TRBD2; v_gene: TRBV10-3; j_gene: TRBJ2-5; CDR3aa: CASSKFGVAGLQETQYF; CDR3nt: TGTGCCAGCAGTAAATTTGGGGTAGCGGGGCTACAAGAGACCCAGTACTTC
abundance: once; d_gene: .; v_gene: TRBV7-2; j_gene: TRBJ2-7; CDR3aa: CASSPSAYGVYEQYF; CDR3nt: TGTGCCAGCAGTCCCTCGGCATACGGAGTCTACGAGCAGTACTTC
abundance: .; d_gene: TRBD1; v_gene: TRBV18; j_gene: TRBJ1-2; CDR3aa: CTSSPRAGGGYGYTF; CDR3nt: TGTACCAGCTCACCACGGGCAGGGGGCGGCTATGGCTACACCTTC
abundance: few; d_gene: .; v_gene: TRBV19; j_gene: TRBJ1-2; CDR3aa: CASSLPGGAYGYTF; CDR3nt: TGTGCCAGTAGTCTCCCGGGGGGCGCCTATGGCTACACCTTC
abundance: many; d_gene: .; v_gene: TRBV6-6; j_gene: TRBJ1-3; CDR3aa: CASSYAPGVGNTIYF; CDR3nt: TGTGCCAGCAGTTACGCCCCGGGCGTAGGAAACACCATATATTTT
abundance: many; d_gene: .; v_gene: TRBV7-9; j_gene: TRBJ1-2; CDR3aa: CASSLPDSEPNYGYTF; CDR3nt: TGTGCCAGCAGCTTGCCGGACAGCGAACCAAACTATGGCTACACCTTC
abundance: .; d_gene: TRBD1; v_gene: TRBV29-1; j_gene: TRBJ1-5; CDR3aa: CSVVGTGSQPQHF; CDR3nt: TGCAGCGTTGTGGGGACAGGGAGTCAGCCCCAGCATTTT
abundance: many; d_gene: .; v_gene: TRBV19; j_gene: TRBJ2-7; CDR3aa: CASMGKTSYEQYF; CDR3nt: TGTGCCAGTATGGGCAAAACCTCCTACGAGCAGTACTTC
abundance: many; d_gene: .; v_gene: TRBV7-6; j_gene: TRBJ2-2; CDR3aa: CASSSTIGQGRTGELFF; CDR3nt: TGTGCCAGCAGCTCTACAATCGGGCAGGGTCGTACCGGGGAGCTGTTTTTT
abundance: many; d_gene: .; v_gene: TRBV11-2; j_gene: TRBJ1-2; CDR3aa: CASTLEPLQGGYTF; CDR3nt: TGTGCCAGCACACTAGAGCCATTACAAGGAGGCTACACCTTC
abundance: many; d_gene: .; v_gene: TRBV7-7; j_gene: TRBJ2-5; CDR3aa: CASSRINGSRETQYF; CDR3nt: TGTGCTAGCAGCCGTATCAATGGCTCGAGGGAGACCCAGTACTTC
abundance: many; d_gene: TRBD1; v_gene: TRBV7-2; j_gene: TRBJ2-7; CDR3aa: CASSAQQGLEQYF; CDR3nt: TGTGCCAGCAGCGCGCAACAGGGGTTGGAGCAGTACTTC
abundance: .; d_gene: TRBD1; v_gene: TRBV11-2; j_gene: TRBJ1-1; CDR3aa: CASSPNPGTGPNTEAFF; CDR3nt: TGTGCCAGCAGCCCCAACCCCGGGACAGGCCCGAACACTGAAGCTTTCTTT
abundance: many; d_gene: TRBD1; v_gene: TRBV19; j_gene: TRBJ2-7; CDR3aa: CASSIGQGAGEQYF; CDR3nt: TGTGCCAGTAGTATTGGACAGGGGGCGGGCGAGCAGTACTTC
abundance: many; d_gene: TRBD2; v_gene: TRBV24-1; j_gene: TRBJ2-7; CDR3aa: CATSEGTSGTDEQYF; CDR3nt: TGTGCCACCAGTGAAGGGACTAGCGGGACGGATGAGCAGTACTTC
abundance: .; d_gene: TRBD1; v_gene: TRBV6-1; j_gene: TRBJ2-7; CDR3aa: CASSEPGQGLSSVGYEQYF; CDR3nt: TGTGCCAGCAGCGAACCGGGACAGGGGCTATCTTCCGTGGGCTACGAGCAGTACTTC
abundance: .; d_gene: TRBD2; v_gene: TRBV7-8; j_gene: TRBJ2-2; CDR3aa: CASSLGGGSLAGAGELFF; CDR3nt: TGTGCCAGCAGCTTAGGGGGGGGCTCGTTAGCGGGAGCCGGGGAGCTGTTTTTT
abundance: few; d_gene: TRBD1; v_gene: TRBV9; j_gene: TRBJ2-2; CDR3aa: CASSTSYRDRETGELFF; CDR3nt: TGTGCCAGCAGCACCTCCTACCGGGACAGGGAGACCGGGGAGCTGTTTTTT
abundance: once; d_gene: TRBD1; v_gene: TRBV29-1; j_gene: TRBJ1-4; CDR3aa: CSVRDRGNGKLFF; CDR3nt: TGCAGCGTTAGAGACAGGGGAAATGGAAAACTGTTTTTT
abundance: .; d_gene: .; v_gene: TRBV5-6; j_gene: TRBJ2-7; CDR3aa: CASPVGYEQYF; CDR3nt: TGTGCCAGCCCGGTCGGCTACGAGCAGTACTTC
abundance: .; d_gene: .; v_gene: TRBV6-5; j_gene: TRBJ1-1; CDR3aa: CASSWSGATEAFF; CDR3nt: TGTGCCAGCAGTTGGTCTGGGGCCACTGAAGCTTTCTTT
abundance: .; d_gene: .; v_gene: TRBV20-1; j_gene: TRBJ1-5; CDR3aa: CSARASGGDQPQHF; CDR3nt: TGCAGTGCTAGAGCTAGCGGGGGTGATCAGCCCCAGCATTTT
abundance: few; d_gene: .; v_gene: TRBV10-3; j_gene: TRBJ1-5; CDR3aa: CASSEFSQPQHF; CDR3nt: TGTGCCAGCAGTGAATTCAGCCAGCCCCAGCATTTT
abundance: .; d_gene: .; v_gene: TRBV30; j_gene: TRBJ2-6; CDR3aa: CAWSWTGANVLTF; CDR3nt: TGTGCCTGGAGTTGGACGGGGGCCAACGTCCTGACTTTC
abundance: .; d_gene: .; v_gene: TRBV14; j_gene: TRBJ2-5; CDR3aa: CVSSLGTATQETQYF; CDR3nt: TGTGTCAGTAGCTTGGGAACAGCGACCCAAGAGACCCAGTACTTC
abundance: many; d_gene: TRBD1; v_gene: TRBV7-2; j_gene: TRBJ1-1; CDR3aa: CASRDPDRGVFAEAFF; CDR3nt: TGTGCCAGCAGGGATCCAGACAGGGGAGTCTTCGCTGAAGCTTTCTTT
abundance: many; d_gene: .; v_gene: TRBV7-9; j_gene: TRBJ2-6; CDR3aa: CASSFEGTGANVLTF; CDR3nt: TGTGCCAGCAGCTTCGAGGGAACTGGGGCCAACGTCCTGACTTTC
abundance: many; d_gene: .; v_gene: TRBV11-2; j_gene: TRBJ2-6; CDR3aa: CASSFSLSLPGANVLTF; CDR3nt: TGTGCCAGCAGCTTCTCTCTCTCACTACCTGGGGCCAACGTCCTGACTTTC
abundance: many; d_gene: TRBD1; v_gene: TRBV20-1; j_gene: TRBJ1-5; CDR3aa: CSATTGRNRQPQHF; CDR3nt: TGCAGTGCTACGACAGGGAGAAATCGTCAGCCCCAGCATTTT
abundance: .; d_gene: .; v_gene: TRBV10-3; j_gene: TRBJ1-2; CDR3aa: CAISYLQGVGGYTF; CDR3nt: TGTGCCATCAGTTACCTACAGGGAGTCGGAGGCTACACCTTC
abundance: .; d_gene: TRBD1; v_gene: TRBV7-9; j_gene: TRBJ1-2; CDR3aa: CASSQDREISYTF; CDR3nt: TGTGCCAGCAGCCAGGACAGGGAGATCAGCTACACCTTC
abundance: many; d_gene: TRBD1; v_gene: TRBV11-2; j_gene: TRBJ1-3; CDR3aa: CASSRTGPNTIYF; CDR3nt: TGTGCCAGCAGCAGGACAGGGCCCAACACCATATATTTT
abundance: .; d_gene: .; v_gene: TRBV12-3/TRBV12-4; j_gene: TRBJ2-7; CDR3aa: CASSPLSLMTATYEQYF; CDR3nt: TGTGCCAGCAGCCCTTTGAGCCTAATGACAGCCACCTACGAGCAGTACTTC
abundance: many; d_gene: TRBD1; v_gene: TRBV10-3; j_gene: TRBJ2-5; CDR3aa: CAISERGQAQETQYF; CDR3nt: TGTGCCATCAGTGAGCGAGGACAGGCCCAAGAGACCCAGTACTTC
abundance: few; d_gene: .; v_gene: TRBV3-1; j_gene: TRBJ2-7; CDR3aa: CASSRVAVAEQYF; CDR3nt: TGTGCCAGCAGCCGAGTGGCGGTTGCCGAGCAGTACTTC
abundance: .; d_gene: .; v_gene: TRBV7-9; j_gene: TRBJ1-5; CDR3aa: CASSWDLDRHIVGGNQPQHF; CDR3nt: TGTGCCAGCAGCTGGGATCTAGACAGGCACATCGTAGGAGGGAATCAGCCCCAGCATTTT
abundance: .; d_gene: .; v_gene: TRBV4-1; j_gene: TRBJ1-1; CDR3aa: CASSPPGVGRSTEAFF; CDR3nt: TGCGCCAGCAGCCCTCCTGGGGTAGGCAGGAGCACTGAAGCTTTCTTT
abundance: few; d_gene: TRBD1; v_gene: TRBV5-5; j_gene: TRBJ2-2; CDR3aa: CASSQDPQGLGELFF; CDR3nt: TGCGCCAGCAGCCAAGATCCACAGGGGTTAGGGGAGCTGTTTTTT
abundance: many; d_gene: TRBD1; v_gene: TRBV12-3/TRBV12-4; j_gene: TRBJ2-7; CDR3aa: CASSATGTGYEQYF; CDR3nt: TGTGCCAGCAGTGCAACCGGGACAGGGTACGAGCAGTACTTC
abundance: many; d_gene: .; v_gene: TRBV7-9; j_gene: TRBJ2-5; CDR3aa: CASSLAWGAATQETQYF; CDR3nt: TGTGCCAGCAGCTTAGCGTGGGGGGCAGCCACACAAGAGACCCAGTACTTC
abundance: many; d_gene: .; v_gene: TRBV19; j_gene: TRBJ1-5; CDR3aa: CASISGDNQPQHF; CDR3nt: TGTGCCAGTATATCAGGGGACAATCAGCCCCAGCATTTT
abundance: .; d_gene: TRBD1; v_gene: TRBV7-9; j_gene: TRBJ2-7; CDR3aa: CASSLWTGGDEQYF; CDR3nt: TGTGCCAGCAGCCTATGGACAGGGGGCGACGAGCAGTACTTC
abundance: many; d_gene: .; v_gene: TRBV2; j_gene: TRBJ2-5; CDR3aa: CASSDPSKETQYF; CDR3nt: TGTGCCAGCAGTGACCCCAGCAAAGAGACCCAGTACTTC
abundance: .; d_gene: TRBD2; v_gene: TRBV7-9; j_gene: TRBJ2-5; CDR3aa: CASSLGGSGGSQETQYF; CDR3nt: TGTGCCAGCAGCTTAGGGGGCAGCGGGGGATCCCAAGAGACCCAGTACTTC
abundance: many; d_gene: .; v_gene: TRBV29-1; j_gene: TRBJ1-2; CDR3aa: CSVGNRYGYTF; CDR3nt: TGCAGCGTTGGAAACAGATATGGCTACACCTTC
abundance: .; d_gene: .; v_gene: TRBV11-2; j_gene: TRBJ2-5; CDR3aa: CASSSSRGWVSQYF; CDR3nt: TGTGCCAGCAGCTCATCGCGGGGCTGGGTGAGCCAGTACTTC